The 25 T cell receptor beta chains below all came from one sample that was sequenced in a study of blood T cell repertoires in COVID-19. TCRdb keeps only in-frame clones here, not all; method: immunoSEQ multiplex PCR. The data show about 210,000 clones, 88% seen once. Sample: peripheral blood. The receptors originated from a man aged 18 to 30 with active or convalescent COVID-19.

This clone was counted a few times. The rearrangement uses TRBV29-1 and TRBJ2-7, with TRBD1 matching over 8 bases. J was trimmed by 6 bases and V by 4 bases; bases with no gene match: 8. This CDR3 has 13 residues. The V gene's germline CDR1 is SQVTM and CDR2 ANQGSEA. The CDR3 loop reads CSVVADRVLEQYF. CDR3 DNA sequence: TGCAGCGTTGTCGCGGACAGGGTTCTCGAGCAGTACTTC.

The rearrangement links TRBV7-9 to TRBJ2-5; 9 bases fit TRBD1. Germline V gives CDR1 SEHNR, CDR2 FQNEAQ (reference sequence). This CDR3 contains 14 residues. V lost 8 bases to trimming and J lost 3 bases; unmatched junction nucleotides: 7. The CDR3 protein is CASGYRDREETQYF. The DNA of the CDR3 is TGTGCCAGCGGATACCGGGACAGGGAAGAGACCCAGTACTTC.

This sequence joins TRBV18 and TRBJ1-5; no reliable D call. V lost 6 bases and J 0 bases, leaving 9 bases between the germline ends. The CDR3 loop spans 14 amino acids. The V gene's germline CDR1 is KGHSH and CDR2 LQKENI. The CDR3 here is CASSQLVSNQPQHF. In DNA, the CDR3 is TGTGCCAGCTCCCAACTGGTTAGCAATCAGCCCCAGCATTTT.

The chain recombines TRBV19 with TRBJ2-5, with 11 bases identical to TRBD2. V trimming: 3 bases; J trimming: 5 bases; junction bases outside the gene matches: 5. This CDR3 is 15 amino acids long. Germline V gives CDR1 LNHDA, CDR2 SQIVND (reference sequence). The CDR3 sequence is CASSITSGGRETQYF. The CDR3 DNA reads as TGTGCCAGTAGTATTACTAGCGGGGGCCGGGAGACCCAGTACTTC. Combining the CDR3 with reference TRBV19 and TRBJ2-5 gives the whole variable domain DGGITQSPKYLFRKEGQNVTLSCEQNLNHDAMYWYRQDPGQGLRLIYYSQIVNDFQKGDIAEGYSVSREKKESFPLTVTSAQKNPTAFYLCASSITSGGRETQYFGPGTRLLVL.

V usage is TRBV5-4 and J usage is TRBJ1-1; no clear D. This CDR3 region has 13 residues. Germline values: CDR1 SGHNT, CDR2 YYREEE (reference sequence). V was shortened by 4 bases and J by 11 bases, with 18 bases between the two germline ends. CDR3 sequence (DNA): TGTGCCAGCAGCGTGGAACTGCGAGAGAGGGCTTTCTTT. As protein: CASSVELRERAFF.

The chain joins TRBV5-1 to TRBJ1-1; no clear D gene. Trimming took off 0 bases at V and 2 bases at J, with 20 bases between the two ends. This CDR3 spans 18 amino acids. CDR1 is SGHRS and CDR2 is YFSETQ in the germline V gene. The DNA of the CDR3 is TGCGCCAGCAGCTTGGGCCCTATCCATCTTAACTTTAACACTGAAGCTTTCTTT. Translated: CASSLGPIHLNFNTEAFF.

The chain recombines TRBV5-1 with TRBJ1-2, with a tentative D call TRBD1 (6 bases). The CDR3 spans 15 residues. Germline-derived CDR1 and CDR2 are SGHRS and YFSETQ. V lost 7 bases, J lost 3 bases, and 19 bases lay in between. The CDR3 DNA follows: TGCGCCAGCCGCGACCAAACAGGGTACGACTATGGCTACACCTTC. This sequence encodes CASRDQTGYDYGYTF.

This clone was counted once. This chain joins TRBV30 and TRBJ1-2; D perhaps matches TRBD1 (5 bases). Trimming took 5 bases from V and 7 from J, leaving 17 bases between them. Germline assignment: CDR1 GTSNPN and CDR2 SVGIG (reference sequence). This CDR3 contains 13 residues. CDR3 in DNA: TGTGCCTGGGTGGTCGCCCAGGGTCTTGGCTACACCTTC. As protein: CAWVVAQGLGYTF.

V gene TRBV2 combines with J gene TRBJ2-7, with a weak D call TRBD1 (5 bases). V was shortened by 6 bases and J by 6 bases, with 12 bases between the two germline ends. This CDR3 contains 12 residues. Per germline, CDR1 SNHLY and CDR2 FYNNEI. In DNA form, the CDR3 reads TGTGCCAGCAGAGACAGCTCTCGCGAGCAGTACTTC. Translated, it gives CASRDSSREQYF.

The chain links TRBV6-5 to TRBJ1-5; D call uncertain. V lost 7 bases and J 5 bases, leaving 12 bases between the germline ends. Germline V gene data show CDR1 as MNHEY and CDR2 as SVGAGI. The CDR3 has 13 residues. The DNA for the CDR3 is TGTGCCAGCAATGTGGCCCTAGATCAGCCCCAGCATTTT. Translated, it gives CASNVALDQPQHF.

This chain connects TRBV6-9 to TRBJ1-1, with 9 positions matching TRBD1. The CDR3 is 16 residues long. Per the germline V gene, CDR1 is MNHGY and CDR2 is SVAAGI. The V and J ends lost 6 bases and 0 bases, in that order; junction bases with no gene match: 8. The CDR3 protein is CASRSTGGWMNTEAFF. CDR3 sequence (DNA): TGTGCCAGCAGGTCCACAGGGGGCTGGATGAACACTGAAGCTTTCTTT.

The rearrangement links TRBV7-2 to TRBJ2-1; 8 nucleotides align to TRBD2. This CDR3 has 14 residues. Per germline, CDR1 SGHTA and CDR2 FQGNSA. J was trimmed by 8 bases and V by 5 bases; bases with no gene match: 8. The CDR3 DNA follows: TGTGCCAGCAGCCCGAGACTAGCGTCGGATGAGCAGTTCTTC. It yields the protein CASSPRLASDEQFF.

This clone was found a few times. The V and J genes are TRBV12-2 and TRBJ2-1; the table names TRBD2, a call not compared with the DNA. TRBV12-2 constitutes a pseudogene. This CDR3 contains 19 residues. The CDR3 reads CASRLAGASFFGSYNEQFF. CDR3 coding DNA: TGTGCAAGTCGCTTGGCGGGAGCTTCATTTTTTGGCTCCTACAATGAGCAGTTCTTC.

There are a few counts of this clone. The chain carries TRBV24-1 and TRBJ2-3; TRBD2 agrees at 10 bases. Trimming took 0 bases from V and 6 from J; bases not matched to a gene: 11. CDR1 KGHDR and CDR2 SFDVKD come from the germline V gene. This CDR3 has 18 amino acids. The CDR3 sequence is CATSDLRTSGNLWDTQYF. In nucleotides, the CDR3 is TGTGCCACCAGTGATTTGCGCACTAGCGGGAATTTGTGGGATACGCAGTATTTT.

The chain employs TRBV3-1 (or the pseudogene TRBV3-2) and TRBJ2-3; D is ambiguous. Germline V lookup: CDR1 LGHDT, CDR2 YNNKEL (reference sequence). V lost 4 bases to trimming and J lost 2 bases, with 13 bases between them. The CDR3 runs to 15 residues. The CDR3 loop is CASSPTWQNTDTQYF. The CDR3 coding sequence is TGTGCCAGCAGCCCCACGTGGCAGAACACAGATACGCAGTATTTT.

CDR3 region: CAWSSTDSGNTIYF. CDR3 nucleotide sequence: TGTGCCTGGAGTTCGACAGACTCTGGAAACACCATATATTTT. V gene TRBV30 combines with J gene TRBJ1-3; tentatively, D is TRBD1 (5 bases). The CDR3 has 14 residues. Germline V gives CDR1 GTSNPN, CDR2 SVGIG (reference sequence). V was clipped by 2 bases and J by 0 bases, with 8 bases between them.

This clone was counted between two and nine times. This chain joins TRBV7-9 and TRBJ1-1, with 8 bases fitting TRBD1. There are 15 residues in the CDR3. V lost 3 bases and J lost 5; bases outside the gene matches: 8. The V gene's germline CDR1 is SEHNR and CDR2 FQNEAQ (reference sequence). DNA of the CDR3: TGTGCCAGCAGCTTCGGCCACAGGGGGGTGACTGAAGCTTTCTTT. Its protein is CASSFGHRGVTEAFF.

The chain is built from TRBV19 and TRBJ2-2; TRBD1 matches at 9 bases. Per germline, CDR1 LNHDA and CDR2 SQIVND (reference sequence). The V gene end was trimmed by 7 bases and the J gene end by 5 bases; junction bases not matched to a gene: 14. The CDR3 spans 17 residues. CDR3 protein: CASNRPGQGRRTGELFF. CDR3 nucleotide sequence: TGTGCCAGTAACCGGCCGGGACAGGGAAGACGAACCGGGGAGCTGTTTTTT.

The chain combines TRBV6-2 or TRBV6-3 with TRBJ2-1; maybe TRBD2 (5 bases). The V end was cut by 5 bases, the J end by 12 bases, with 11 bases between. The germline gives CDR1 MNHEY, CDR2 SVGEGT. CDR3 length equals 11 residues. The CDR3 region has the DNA TGTGCCAGCAGTCAGCGGTCTGGGCAGTTCTTC. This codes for CASSQRSGQFF.

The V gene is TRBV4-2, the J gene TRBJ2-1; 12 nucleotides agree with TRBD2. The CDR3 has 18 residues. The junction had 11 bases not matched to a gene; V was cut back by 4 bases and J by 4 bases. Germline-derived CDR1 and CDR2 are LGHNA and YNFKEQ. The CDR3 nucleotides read TGTGCCAGCAGCCCCCGACCTAGCGGGGGGGCCCCTTACAATGAGCAGTTCTTC. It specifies CASSPRPSGGAPYNEQFF.

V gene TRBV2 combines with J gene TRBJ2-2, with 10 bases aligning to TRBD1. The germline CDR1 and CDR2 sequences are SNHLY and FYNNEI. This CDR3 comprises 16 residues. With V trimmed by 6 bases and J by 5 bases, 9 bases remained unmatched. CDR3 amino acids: CASRPTRTGGTGELFF. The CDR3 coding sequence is TGTGCCAGCAGGCCGACCCGGACAGGGGGTACCGGGGAGCTGTTTTTT.

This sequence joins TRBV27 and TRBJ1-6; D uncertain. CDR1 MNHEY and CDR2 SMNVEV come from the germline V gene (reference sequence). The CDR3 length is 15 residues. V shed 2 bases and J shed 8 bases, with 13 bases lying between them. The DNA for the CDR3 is TGTGCCAGCAGTTTAGCGGCAGTGAGCGATTCACCCCTCCACTTT. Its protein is CASSLAAVSDSPLHF.

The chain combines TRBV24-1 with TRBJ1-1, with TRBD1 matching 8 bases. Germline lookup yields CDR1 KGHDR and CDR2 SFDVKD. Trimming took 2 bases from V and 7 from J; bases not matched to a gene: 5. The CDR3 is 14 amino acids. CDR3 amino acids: CATSDSRGPGEAFF. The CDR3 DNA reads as TGTGCCACCAGTGATTCCAGGGGGCCGGGTGAAGCTTTCTTT.

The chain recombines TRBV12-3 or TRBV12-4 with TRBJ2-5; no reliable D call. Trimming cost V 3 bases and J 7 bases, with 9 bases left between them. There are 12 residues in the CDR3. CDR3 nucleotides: TGTGCCAGCAGTTTTGAGCTATTGACCCAGTACTTC. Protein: CASSFELLTQYF.

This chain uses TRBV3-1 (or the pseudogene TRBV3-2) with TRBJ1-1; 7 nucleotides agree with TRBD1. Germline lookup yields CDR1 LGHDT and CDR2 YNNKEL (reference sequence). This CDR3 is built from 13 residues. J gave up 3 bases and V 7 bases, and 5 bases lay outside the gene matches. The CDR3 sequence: CASNQGGDTEAFF. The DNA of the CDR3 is TGTGCCAGCAACCAGGGGGGGGACACTGAAGCTTTCTTT.